Following are 14 T cell receptor beta chains from one sample sequenced in a study of cytomegalovirus exposure and HLA in healthy donors (dated by TCRdb to the late 2010s). The library was made by the immunoSEQ multiplex PCR assay. For the multiplex PCR, a mixture combining 60 forward primers for TCR Vbeta segments and 13 reverse primers for TCR Jbeta segments was used. TCRdb stores this immuneACCESS table with in-frame sequences only. Part of the clones is absent; in the studies checked, under half of the shortfall reflects unresolved V genes, and no reason is known for the rest. This sample comprises about 150,000 clones, roughly 79% of them detected only once. The ten most abundant clones make up roughly 1.6% of the sample. Sequenced input: PBMCs. The receptors were sampled from a middle-aged man in good health and CMV-seronegative.

The J gene is TRBJ1-4, the V gene TRBV18; D uncertain. V was trimmed by 2 bases and J by 1 base, leaving 5 bases between them. CDR3 length: 14 amino acids. Germline CDR1 and CDR2: KGHSH and LQKENI. In DNA form, the CDR3 reads TGTGCCAGCTCACCAAACATAACTAATGAAAAACTGTTTTTT. Translated: CASSPNITNEKLFF.

The rearrangement joins TRBV4-1 to TRBJ2-5; perhaps TRBD2 as D (5 bases). Germline V gene lookup returns CDR1 MGHRA and CDR2 YSYEKL. The CDR3 has 13 residues. The ends were cut back, 2 bases at V and 4 bases at J, with 8 bases in the middle. This CDR3 reads CASSQTRGETQYF. CDR3 nucleotides: TGCGCCAGCAGCCAAACCCGGGGAGAGACCCAGTACTTC.

This clone was counted between two and nine times. The J gene is TRBJ2-5, the V gene TRBV7-2, with 14 bases that match TRBD2. The germline V gene encodes CDR1 SGHTA and CDR2 FQGNSA. CDR3 size: 16 residues. V trimming: 5 bases; J trimming: 5 bases; junction bases outside the gene matches: 7. The CDR3: CASSTGTSGRDETQYF. For the CDR3, the DNA is TGTGCCAGCAGCACCGGGACTAGCGGGAGAGATGAGACCCAGTACTTC.

This rearrangement joins TRBV2 to TRBJ2-5; possibly TRBD2 for D (6 bases). Trimming pared 4 bases from V and 3 bases from J, leaving 6 bases between. The germline gives CDR1 SNHLY, CDR2 FYNNEI. This CDR3 comprises 12 residues. CDR3 in DNA: TGTGCCAGCAGTGCGGGGGAAGAGACCCAGTACTTC. Translated, it gives CASSAGEETQYF.

V usage is TRBV5-8 and J usage is TRBJ2-5, with 8 bases lining up with TRBD1. CDR1 is SGHTS, CDR2 YDEGEE, per germline. With 4 bases clipped from V and 6 bases from J, the junction kept 11 bases outside the gene matches. This CDR3 region has 15 residues. The CDR3: CASSLRTGNLKTQYF. In nucleotides, the CDR3 is TGTGCCAGCAGCCTACGGACAGGGAATTTGAAGACCCAGTACTTC.

The chain couples TRBV7-8 to TRBJ2-2; possible D gene TRBD1, 6 bases. The CDR3 covers 14 residues. V gave up 5 bases and J gave up 2 bases, with 9 bases separating them. Germline V gene lookup returns CDR1 SGHVS and CDR2 FQNEAQ. CDR3 amino acids: CASSPGDNTGELFF. CDR3 coding DNA: TGTGCCAGCAGCCCAGGGGACAACACCGGGGAGCTGTTTTTT.

The chain joins TRBV7-2 to TRBJ1-5, with 8 bases lining up with TRBD1. Per the germline V gene, CDR1 is SGHTA and CDR2 is FQGNSA. The junction had 5 bases not matched to a gene; V was cut back by 3 bases and J by 7 bases. This CDR3 is 14 amino acids long. CDR3 residues: CASSLTGVEQPQHF. The CDR3 DNA reads as TGTGCCAGCAGCTTGACAGGGGTCGAACAGCCCCAGCATTTT.

This sequence joins TRBV5-6 and TRBJ2-1; D tentatively reads TRBD1 or TRBD2 (6 bases each). Trimming shortened V by 4 bases and J by 10 bases, and 12 bases separated the two germline ends. CDR1 and CDR2 from the germline V gene are SGHDT and YYEEEE. The CDR3 is made up of 12 amino acids. CDR3 region: CASSVGGVEQFF. Written as DNA, the CDR3 is TGTGCCAGCAGCGTGGGGGGCGTGGAGCAGTTCTTC.

This rearrangement joins TRBV6-4 to TRBJ2-1; the match to TRBD2 covers 15 bases. Germline V gives CDR1 MRHNA, CDR2 SNTAGT. This CDR3 comprises 15 residues. Trimming removed 7 bases from V and 13 bases from J; junction bases left unmatched: 11. For the CDR3, the DNA is TGTGCCAGCACTGGTCCGGGACTAGCGGGAGGTGTACAGTTCTTC. This codes for CASTGPGLAGGVQFF.

The chain has TRBV15 and TRBJ2-2; D might be TRBD1 (6 bases). Per the germline V gene, CDR1 is LNHNV and CDR2 is YYDKDF (reference sequence). The CDR3 totals 16 residues. V lost 4 bases, J lost 9 bases, and 21 bases lay in between. DNA of the CDR3: TGTGCCACCAGCACTCAGGGGAGACCTTGGACCCGGGAGCTGTTTTTT. Its protein product is CATSTQGRPWTRELFF.

Note on this clone: This same CDR3 is encoded by further DNA sequences in the sample. The chain is built from TRBV2 and TRBJ2-7, with 10 bases aligning to TRBD2. J gave up 2 bases and V 5 bases, and 6 bases lay outside the gene matches. CDR1 and CDR2 (germline): SNHLY, FYNNEI. This CDR3 comprises 15 residues. The CDR3 DNA reads TGTGCCAGCAGTCCCTCAAGCGGGAGGGCCTACGAGCAGTACTTC. Translating gives CASSPSSGRAYEQYF.

This sequence joins TRBV7-3 and TRBJ2-3; the D gene is possibly TRBD1 (7 bases). The CDR3 spans 16 residues. V lost 4 bases and J lost 3, with 17 bases in between. Looked up from germline, CDR1 is SGHTA and CDR2 is FQGTGA. This CDR3 reads CASSSRQGGQTDTQYF. DNA for the CDR3: TGTGCCAGCAGCTCCCGACAGGGAGGACAAACAGATACGCAGTATTTT.

J is TRBJ1-5 and V is TRBV6-5; 7 bases agree with TRBD1. The germline V gene encodes CDR1 MNHEY and CDR2 SVGAGI. V was clipped by 2 bases and J by 1 base; unmatched bases: 2. The CDR3 runs 15 residues. The CDR3 reads CASSYDRASNQPQHF. In DNA form, the CDR3 reads TGTGCCAGCAGTTACGACAGGGCGAGCAATCAGCCCCAGCATTTT.

This clone appeared a single time. This chain connects TRBV21-1 to TRBJ2-7; the table's D call of TRBD2 was not tested on the DNA. TRBV21-1 is a pseudogene segment. The CDR3 covers 15 residues. This CDR3 reads CASSKVSSWSYEQYF. The CDR3 DNA reads TGTGCCAGCAGCAAAGTGAGTAGCTGGTCCTACGAGCAGTACTTC.